The present T cell receptor beta chain was sequenced within a study of control samples from healthy donors and cancer patients. Sequenced by immunoSEQ multiplex PCR; TCRdb stores in-frame clones only, minus some. The table shows fewer than 200,000 clones, with around nine tenths occurring only once. Looked up from germline, CDR1 is MNHEY and CDR2 is SMNVEV (reference sequence). This CDR3 comprises 13 residues. Trimming took off 6 bases at V and 8 bases at J, with 11 bases between the two ends. The receptor's source is a man aged 25-45 years in good health. Sequenced: blood. The J gene is TRBJ1-6, the V gene TRBV27, with D perhaps matching TRBD1 (6 bases). The CDR3 loop reads CASSYRDYSPLHF. The CDR3 bases are TGTGCCAGCAGCTACAGGGATTATTCACCCCTCCACTTT.